This TCR beta chain stems from a study of cytomegalovirus exposure and HLA in healthy donors (dated by TCRdb to 2016 to 2017). Some background on the complete study: In an earlier analysis of several hundred of the donors, 276 Gb of sequence data and 100 million or so unique TCR beta sequences from 150 million to 200 million T cells were reported. An early release that covered approximately 600 HLA-typed donors contained approximately 320 gigabases of sequencing data and 70 million to 100 million unique TCR sequences. Of the 350 to 450 genotyped donors, approximately 80% were placed in the genetic ancestry cluster associated with self-reported Caucasian donors. The study aimed to test whether cataloging public T cell receptors could reveal signatures of past pathogen exposure. The study used immunosequencing to profile the T cell repertoires of 600 to 850 subjects and linked those repertoires to cytomegalovirus serostatus. A separate validation cohort of more than 100 different subjects was used in addition to the 666-subject first cohort. To predict cytomegalovirus infection status, the study brought together high-throughput TCR immunosequencing, statistical association of individual TCRs with disease status, and machine learning. A later analysis re-examined previously published TCR beta repertoires from several hundred donors and added high-resolution HLA genotyping to investigate patterns of TCR occurrence. In the later analysis, no new phenotypic data were used to find candidate immune exposures; instead, reliance was placed on TCR beta sequences and their occurrence across donors. In an earlier analysis of 550 to 700 of the donors, high-throughput TCR beta sequencing was used to judge whether each TCR beta V gene segment behaved as functional or pseudogenic. Donor age, sex, ethnicity and CMV serostatus were compiled alongside the repertoire data. In a later genetic analysis, genome-wide SNP genotypes for about three fifths of the 666 donors were used, and that subset was treated as a discovery cohort. All discovery cohort repertoires had been generated using a single sequencing platform. HLA typing included class I and class II loci at four-digit resolution. The number of donors typed differed by locus, with about 620-630 for A, B, C, DRB1 and DQB1, roughly 520 for DQA1, over 600 for DPA1, and roughly 450 for DPB1. Roughly five DR-DQ haplotypes were handled as single units for association and clustering, since linkage in the cohort was strong. Across some 400 genotyped donors of the cohort, an average of roughly 230,000 unique TCR beta nucleotide sequences per donor were sequenced, and about a sixth of those sequences were non-productive. Results the study describes overall, beyond this receptor: Presence/absence analyses assumed roughly uniform sequencing depth across donors, an assumption that may not hold. In the study, about 150 TCR beta chains were listed as associated with cytomegalovirus. It was suggested by the authors that the approach could potentially be generalized to other disease states and immunological phenotypes. Correlated functional status among segregating V segments might be attributable to linkage disequilibrium, but an unknown experimental factor could not be ruled out. A further reported finding was that TCR beta sequences accurately predicted the HLA-A and HLA-B alleles for most subjects in the first cohort. In this cohort, only TCR beta chains were sequenced, and detectable features were limited by the absence of alpha or paired-chain data. Most CMV-associated TCR beta chains appeared to be HLA-restricted in a later analysis, and the HLA associations seemed to be driven largely by CMV exposure. Across donors, most TCR sequences were observed very rarely, whereas some public TCRs were present in many individuals. Because HLA typing was missing for some donors at each locus, association tests included only the typed subset. Several of the top co-occurrence clusters appeared to be linked to parvovirus B19, influenza, CMV and Epstein-Barr virus, according to a later analysis. In a later genetic analysis, a missense DCLRE1C variant was associated with V-gene and J-gene trimming of TCR beta chains, and the association was replicated in an independent cohort. A later analysis associated about 18,000 TCR beta sequences with specific HLA alleles at a false discovery rate of 0.05. A group of highly shared sequence variants was considered likely to be a technical artifact of the sequencing pipeline. Strong co-occurrence of HLA alleles, especially DR and DQ, made assigning TCR associations to individual alleles difficult. In a later analysis, the rate of TCR association differed among HLA loci, with DRB1 alleles having the most associated TCRs and HLA-C alleles having the fewest. Some IMGT-functional V segments, including TRBV6-2 and TRBV6-3, could not be distinguished by the 87-base-pair reads and were therefore excluded. For the cohort, immune exposure information was limited to CMV serostatus. Because counts were too low, seventeen rarely observed V segments, including chromosome 9 orphons, were excluded from the earlier analysis of some 590 of the donors. According to a later genetic analysis, donors in an Asian-associated ancestry cluster had fewer N-insertions in productive TCRs than the approximately 670-donor mean. The classifier was reported to diagnose cytomegalovirus status with high specificity and sensitivity in both the original and validation cohorts. In vitro tests confirmed that a few of the cytomegalovirus-associated TCR beta chains recognize cytomegalovirus antigens. In a later analysis, HLA-associated TCR beta chains were found to be more clonally expanded and to have lower generation probabilities than equally common non-associated chains. In an earlier analysis of some 640 of the donors, most TCR beta V segments were observed in productive rearrangements about 87% or about 30% of the time, broadly matching IMGT annotations.

Inclusive of the bounding cysteine and phenylalanine, the CDR3 is 16 residues long. Of the read, only the CDR3 DNA is kept; its 48 bases are in frame from base 1. Reading the germline V gene gives CDR1 MNHEY and CDR2 SVGAGI. Trimming takes 4 bases off V and 2 bases off J; junction bases not matched to a gene: 3. The method was the immunoSEQ multiplex PCR assay. A mixture of 60 forward primers for TCR Vbeta segments and 13 reverse primers for TCR Jbeta segments was used in the multiplex PCR. Amplification of the CDR3 region of rearranged TCR beta genes was performed with a multiplex PCR assay on genomic DNA. Amplified TCR beta libraries were sequenced as 87-base-pair reads on the Illumina HiSeq System. The original methods were these. In a later analysis, roughly 80 million unique TCR beta chains were counted across the 500 to 850 repertoires, and approximately 11 million of these chains were shared by at least two donors. Raw reads were error-corrected and collapsed into unique sequences by a nearest-neighbor algorithm in which closely related sequences were merged to remove PCR and sequencing errors. Alignment of CDR3 sequences to IMGT reference sequences was used to assign V, D and J gene segments. For a sequence to be retained, at least a six-nucleotide match to both a V gene segment and a J gene segment was required. Rearrangements were classified as productive when the CDR3 lacked stop codons and remained in frame with V and J, and all other rearrangements were classified as non-productive. CDR3 was defined according to IMGT convention as the region running from the second conserved V-encoded cysteine to the conserved J-encoded phenylalanine. In an earlier analysis of 587 of the donors, sequences lacking an unambiguous match to a single V gene segment were excluded. An earlier analysis of around 600 of the donors classified V segments as functional when productive rearrangements were above 56.7% and as segregating when the standard deviation between donors was above 5%. A statistical classification framework was developed to diagnose cytomegalovirus status using the catalog of TCR beta chain sequences. In a later analysis, TCR nucleotide sequences were compared against IMGT/GENE-DB human TR gene sequences so that V and J genes could be assigned. A later analysis assigned CDR3 sequences and most-parsimonious VDJ recombination scenarios with the TCRdist pipeline. In a later analysis, each TCR beta chain was defined by its CDR3 amino acid sequence together with its V-gene family, and reads lacking a unique V-gene family were excluded. A later analysis removed 450 to 600 highly shared, low-generation-probability nucleotide sequences to deal with suspected cross-contamination and a sequencing artifact. A later analysis calculated a clonal expansion index for each public chain from normalized within-repertoire ranks of inferred template counts. In a later analysis, generation probabilities were computed using a VDJ recombination model fitted to out-of-frame rearrangements, and the results were checked against IGoR. In a later analysis, TCR-TCR, TCR-HLA and TCR-CMV co-occurrence was scored with hypergeometric tests, and a repertoire-size bias correction was applied to TCR pairs. To estimate false discovery rates, a later analysis permuted the HLA or CMV assignments 20 times. In a later analysis, co-occurring TCRs were grouped using DBSCAN, with TCRdist sequence similarity added in when clustering inside HLA-allele-positive subsets. Co-occurrence clustering excluded repertoires with fewer than 30,000 or more than 120,000 public chains, plus five with anomalous nucleotide sharing. In TCRdb, the immuneACCESS table is reduced to in-frame sequences with V and J assigned. These tables do not hold every clone; where another copy was compared, an unresolved V gene accounts for under half, and the others remain unexplained. The V and J calls and clone size are taken from that table; D and trimming were inferred from the DNA. For this sample the table gives about 240,000 clones, of which 80% to 85% were detected only once. 8% of the sample is in the top ten clones.

The cohort consisted of more than 650 healthy bone marrow donors. All cohort members were sampled while nominally healthy, although unrecorded immune exposures were likely present. The donor was CMV seropositive and was included in the group of 250 to 300 seropositive cohort members. A peripheral blood sample was provided by each donor, and peripheral blood mononuclear cells were used for TCR beta sequencing. Genomic DNA extraction from the blood cell samples was performed with the Qiagen DNeasy Blood Extraction Kit. As for this clone: Its antigen specificity is not known. One base away there is no much larger clone; base qualities are not given.

Sequenced: PBMCs. This receptor chain uses TRBV6-5 and TRBJ2-1; TRBD2 lines up with 12 middle nucleotides. This TCR derives from a woman in her fifties or sixties in good health and CMV-seropositive. The sequenced DNA is TGTGCCAGCAGTTCCGGACTAGCGGGGACCTACAATGAGCAGTTCTTC. The encoded protein is CASSSGLAGTYNEQFF.